This T cell receptor (beta chain) is drawn from a study of T cells in Graves' hyperthyroidism and ophthalmopathy. The germline V gene has CDR1 SGHNT and CDR2 YYREEE (reference sequence). J gave up 9 bases and V 4 bases, and 17 bases lay outside the gene matches. The CDR3 loop spans 16 amino acids. It was RNA transcripts that yielded the amplified TCR beta CDR3 regions. HTBI primers were the set used in a first-round RT-PCR of the TCR CDR3. TCRdb redid the calling of the multiplex PCR reads with MiXCR, one entry per CDR3 protein. Altogether 300,000 to 350,000 distinct CDR3 sequences are present, roughly 14% being singletons, with the ten largest covering around 24%.

The rearrangement uses TRBV5-4 and TRBJ2-7; 9 bases fit TRBD2. The receptor was isolated from a woman aged 30 to 39 with Graves' hyperthyroidism. The sequencing sample was made of blood. DNA for the CDR3: TGTGCCAGCAGCCCCGGACTAGCGAGTTTCCCAGGGGGGCAGTACTTC. Its translation is CASSPGLASFPGGQYF.